Below, 31 T cell receptor beta chains from the same sample are listed, as sequenced in a study of beta chain features in type 1 diabetes. Findings and limits, study-wide: Shorter TCRB CDR3s, moderately but significantly so, marked every one of the four CD4+ subsets in Type 1 diabetes patients.

Expressed TCRB transcripts were sequenced after all isolated RNA was converted to cDNA. Measured with immunoSEQ multiplex PCR; TCRdb has only the in-frame clones, and not every one. Here the sample spans some 280,000 clones, roughly an eighth being singletons. These receptors lack a known antigen. Specimen: naive CD4+ T cells from blood. These TCRs come from a man aged 25 to 45 with type 1 diabetes.

V usage is TRBV29-1 and J usage is TRBJ2-5, with TRBD2 identical over 13 bases. The ends lost 7 bases at V and 2 bases at J; junction bases unmatched: 13. The CDR3 spans 17 residues. Germline V lookup: CDR1 SQVTM, CDR2 ANQGSEA. CDR3 residues: CSANSRPGLAGQETQYF. CDR3 coding DNA: TGCAGCGCTAATTCCCGGCCGGGACTAGCGGGACAAGAGACCCAGTACTTC.

This clone was recorded a few times. The chain uses TRBV28 and TRBJ2-7; no firm D call. The CDR3 covers 13 residues. Germline V gives CDR1 MDHEN, CDR2 SYDVKM. The ends were cut back, 2 bases at V and 7 bases at J, with 12 bases in the middle. As DNA, the CDR3 is TGTGCCAGCAGTTTAAAGCTCCCGAATGAGCAGTACTTC. Protein product: CASSLKLPNEQYF.

This clone was observed a handful of times. The chain uses TRBV28 and TRBJ1-5, with D perhaps matching TRBD1 (5 bases). CDR1 is MDHEN, CDR2 SYDVKM, per germline. Between the trimmed V and J ends, which lost 6 bases and 1 base, there was a span of 13 bases. The CDR3 spans 15 residues. The DNA of the CDR3 is TGTGCCAGCAGCCTCGGGGGAAGAAGCAATCAGCCCCAGCATTTT. Residues: CASSLGGRSNQPQHF.

The J gene is TRBJ2-7, the V gene TRBV4-3; TRBD2 matches at 10 bases. CDR1 is LGHNA, CDR2 YSLEER, per germline. After removal of 1 base from V and 7 bases from J, the junction contained 7 bases not matched to a gene. This CDR3 has 15 residues. The CDR3 here is CASSQGLAGQNEQYF. CDR3 in DNA: TGCGCCAGCAGCCAAGGACTAGCGGGCCAAAATGAGCAGTACTTC.

This clone was seen a few times. The gene calls are TRBV27 and TRBJ2-7; TRBD1 is a possible D gene (6 bases). Germline loops: CDR1 MNHEY, CDR2 SMNVEV (reference sequence). The CDR3 runs 14 residues. The ends were cut back, 2 bases at V and 1 base at J, with 9 bases in the middle. CDR3 in amino acids: CASSLRQASYEQYF. CDR3 sequence (DNA): TGTGCCAGCAGTTTACGACAGGCGTCCTACGAGCAGTACTTC.

This clone was detected a few times. V and J are TRBV2 and TRBJ2-3, with D possibly being TRBD2 (5 bases). CDR1 is SNHLY, CDR2 FYNNEI, per germline. This CDR3 contains 14 residues. Trimming left V 8 bases short and J 1 base short, with 13 bases between. In nucleotides, the CDR3 is TGTGCCAGCTCAAGAACTAGACGCACAGATACGCAGTATTTT. Translation: CASSRTRRTDTQYF.

This clone was detected a few times. V is TRBV2 and J is TRBJ2-1; 9 bases fit TRBD1. In germline, CDR1 is SNHLY, CDR2 FYNNEI. J gave up 8 bases and V 7 bases, and 9 bases lay outside the gene matches. This CDR3 comprises 14 residues. CDR3 in amino acids: CASKGTGFFHEQFF. The CDR3 nucleotides read TGTGCCAGCAAAGGGACAGGGTTTTTCCATGAGCAGTTCTTC.

The V gene is TRBV27, the J gene TRBJ2-5, with 11 bases lining up with TRBD2. Trimming at V came to 3 bases and at J to 8 bases, leaving 11 bases not matched to a gene. The CDR3 contains 16 residues. CDR1 and CDR2 (germline): MNHEY, SMNVEV (reference sequence). The CDR3 DNA reads TGTGCCAGCAGTTTCCTCGGGACTAGCGGAACTTTAACCCAGTACTTC. This gives the protein CASSFLGTSGTLTQYF.

Only a few counts were recorded for this clone. V is TRBV18 and J is TRBJ2-4; TRBD2 matches at 7 bases. Germline lookup yields CDR1 KGHSH and CDR2 LQKENI. This CDR3 region has 16 residues. V was clipped by 1 base and J by 7 bases; unmatched bases: 10. The CDR3: CASSPQRESRWNIQYF. CDR3 in DNA: TGTGCCAGCTCACCACAGCGGGAATCGAGATGGAACATTCAGTACTTC.

This clone was observed a few times. The chain recombines TRBV30 with TRBJ1-1, with D maybe TRBD1 (5 bases). V dropped 0 bases and J dropped 8 bases, with 10 bases sitting between them. Per germline, CDR1 GTSNPN and CDR2 SVGIG (reference sequence). The CDR3 has 12 residues. In nucleotides, the CDR3 is TGTGCCTGGAGTGTTTGGGGCAGGGAAGCTTTCTTT. Amino acids: CAWSVWGREAFF.

This clone was counted between two and nine times. This CDR3 is CASSKAKATGTEKLFF. DNA of the CDR3: TGTGCCAGCAGCAAAGCTAAGGCGACAGGGACCGAAAAACTGTTTTTT. The chain employs TRBV21-1 and TRBJ1-4; the DNA was not compared with TRBD1, the D call given in the table. TRBV21-1 is a listed pseudogene. The CDR3 has 16 residues.

V gene TRBV5-6 combines with J gene TRBJ1-5, with 9 bases that match TRBD1. The CDR3 contains 14 residues. After removal of 4 bases from V and 4 bases from J, the junction contained 3 bases not matched to a gene. Germline values: CDR1 SGHDT, CDR2 YYEEEE. CDR3 bases: TGTGCCAGCAGCAGGGACAGGGAGAATCAGCCCCAGCATTTT. Its protein is CASSRDRENQPQHF.

The chain uses TRBV5-1 and TRBJ2-6, with D perhaps TRBD1 (5 bases). The CDR3 sequence is 15 residues long. The germline V gene has CDR1 SGHRS and CDR2 YFSETQ. Trimming stripped 7 bases from V and 0 bases from J, with 11 bases between. The CDR3 coding sequence is TGCGCCAGCGAAGATGGACACTCTGGGGCCAACGTCCTGACTTTC. Its protein is CASEDGHSGANVLTF.

As regards this clone: The junction does not match germline at one end; this may be a read error. The CDR3 DNA is TGTGCCAGCAGTTTCCAGGACAGGGGGTTCTTC. This encodes CASSFQDRGFF. The rearrangement links TRBV28 to TRBJ2-7, with 10 bases identical to TRBD1. Germline V CDR1 and CDR2: MDHEN, SYDVKM. The CDR3 runs to 11 residues. Filled out from reference TRBV28 and TRBJ2-7, the complete variable domain reads DVKVTQSSRYLVKRTGEKVFLECVQDMDHENMFWYRQDPGLGLRLIYFSYDVKMKEKGDIPEGYSVSREKKERFSLILESASTNQTSMYLCASSFQDRGFFGPGTRLTVT.

The V and J genes are TRBV19 and TRBJ2-5, with D perhaps matching TRBD2 (6 bases). Deletions cut 9 bases from V and 4 bases from J, with 15 bases between. CDR1 and CDR2 (germline): LNHDA, SQIVND (reference sequence). The CDR3 spans 13 residues. The chain's CDR3 is CASSSGGRETQYF. The CDR3, as DNA: TGTGCCAGCTCTAGTGGGGGGAGAGAGACCCAGTACTTC.

The V call is TRBV19, the J call TRBJ1-5; D is ambiguous. This CDR3 spans 12 amino acids. Germline assignment: CDR1 LNHDA and CDR2 SQIVND (reference sequence). V gave up 6 bases and J gave up 4 bases, with 7 bases separating them. The CDR3 protein is CASRSPNQPQHF. CDR3 DNA sequence: TGTGCCAGTAGGAGCCCTAATCAGCCCCAGCATTTT.

This clone was seen a handful of times. V is TRBV7-2 and J is TRBJ2-3, with D possibly TRBD2 on 5 matching bases. Trimming removed 1 base at V and 2 bases at J, with 10 bases between. CDR3 length: 15 residues. The germline CDR1 and CDR2 sequences are SGHTA and FQGNSA. The CDR3, as DNA: TGTGCCAGCAGCTTAGTGTCGGGGAACACAGATACGCAGTATTTT. As protein: CASSLVSGNTDTQYF.

This clone was seen a handful of times. This chain links TRBV20-1 with TRBJ2-5; D is undetermined. The CDR3 extends over 11 amino acids. V shed 6 bases and J shed 5 bases, with 10 bases lying between them. Germline V gene data show CDR1 as DFQATT and CDR2 as SNEGSKA (reference sequence). Written as DNA, the CDR3 is TGCAGTGCGCCGTTCGCGGAGACCCAGTACTTC. Its protein is CSAPFAETQYF.

The chain joins TRBV29-1 to TRBJ2-3, with D tentatively TRBD1 (6 bases). The V gene lost 4 bases and the J gene lost 1 base, with 12 bases spanning the gap. CDR1 is SQVTM and CDR2 is ANQGSEA in the germline V gene. This CDR3 is built from 14 residues. The CDR3 reads CSVVSTGRTDTQYF. The CDR3 nucleotides are TGCAGCGTTGTGTCGACAGGTCGCACAGATACGCAGTATTTT.

The V and J genes are TRBV4-3 and TRBJ2-5; possible D gene TRBD1, 6 bases. CDR3 length equals 15 residues. In germline, CDR1 is LGHNA, CDR2 YSLEER. V lost 4 bases and J lost 4, with 16 bases in between. CDR3 sequence: CASSRGTTGRETQYF. CDR3 nucleotides: TGCGCCAGCAGCCGGGGGACAACAGGGCGAGAGACCCAGTACTTC.

This clone was observed a handful of times. The chain uses TRBV28 and TRBJ2-3; D perhaps matches TRBD1 (6 bases). The CDR3 sequence is 15 residues long. Trimming took 3 bases from V and 3 from J, leaving 13 bases between them. CDR1 is MDHEN, CDR2 SYDVKM, per germline. DNA of the CDR3: TGTGCCAGCAGTTTTCAGGGGAAGGGGACAGATACGCAGTATTTT. Translated: CASSFQGKGTDTQYF. Supplemented by reference TRBV28 and TRBJ2-3, the full variable domain reads DVKVTQSSRYLVKRTGEKVFLECVQDMDHENMFWYRQDPGLGLRLIYFSYDVKMKEKGDIPEGYSVSREKKERFSLILESASTNQTSMYLCASSFQGKGTDTQYFGPGTRLTVL.

The chain is built from TRBV18 and TRBJ2-7; 8 bases agree with TRBD2. Per germline, CDR1 KGHSH and CDR2 LQKENI. The CDR3 loop spans 15 amino acids. The V segment lost 4 bases and the J segment 1 base; nucleotides outside the gene matches: 6. The CDR3 bases are TGTGCCAGCTCACAAAAGCGGGAGCAATCCTACGAGCAGTACTTC. Translating it yields CASSQKREQSYEQYF.

The rearrangement uses TRBV2 and TRBJ2-3; TRBD2 aligns across 7 bases. The CDR3 loop spans 14 amino acids. Trimming removed 11 bases from V and 2 bases from J; junction bases left unmatched: 10. CDR1 and CDR2 from the germline V gene are SNHLY and FYNNEI. CDR3 coding DNA: TGTGCCTCAAAGGGGACTACACACACAGATACGCAGTATTTT. Amino acid sequence: CASKGTTHTDTQYF.

The sample holds a few counts of this clone. This sequence joins TRBV6-6 and TRBJ2-7; weak D call: TRBD2 (6 bases). The V end lost 6 bases, the J end lost 7 bases, and 13 bases lay between the germline ends. CDR1 is MNHNY, CDR2 SVGAGI, per germline (reference sequence). The CDR3 runs 12 residues. The DNA of the CDR3 is TGTGCCAGCAGGCTCCCGAGCGGGGAGCAGTACTTC. Its translation: CASRLPSGEQYF.

A few counts support this clone. The V gene is TRBV7-9, the J gene TRBJ2-1; a weak D match, TRBD2 (6 bases). V shed 0 bases and J shed 6 bases, with 9 bases lying between them. The germline V gene encodes CDR1 SEHNR and CDR2 FQNEAQ (reference sequence). This CDR3 is built from 14 residues. The CDR3 reads CASSLARTINEQFF. DNA for the CDR3: TGTGCCAGCAGCTTAGCGCGGACTATCAATGAGCAGTTCTTC.

There are a few counts of this clone. J is TRBJ2-1 and V is TRBV6-1, with D perhaps TRBD1 (6 bases). CDR3 length: 13 residues. The V end lost 8 bases, the J end lost 4 bases, and 12 bases lay between the germline ends. Per germline, CDR1 MNHNS and CDR2 SASEGT. The CDR3 DNA reads TGTGCCAGCCAGAGACAGGTATACAATGAGCAGTTCTTC. The encoded protein is CASQRQVYNEQFF.

The rearrangement uses TRBV21-1 and TRBJ2-7; the table's D call TRBD2 went unverified against the DNA. TRBV21-1 is an annotated pseudogene. This CDR3 is built from 17 residues. Here the CDR3 reads CASSHCLLAGEQNEQYF. The CDR3 region has the DNA TGTGCCAGCAGCCATTGCCTACTAGCGGGAGAACAAAACGAGCAGTACTTC.

This clone was detected a few times. The chain links TRBV5-1 to TRBJ2-1; TRBD2 agrees at 11 bases. With 2 bases clipped from V and 6 bases from J, the junction kept 7 bases outside the gene matches. The CDR3 length is 16 residues. CDR1 and CDR2 (germline): SGHRS, YFSETQ. In DNA form, the CDR3 reads TGCGCCAGCAGCTTTAAGACTAGCGGGACGCTCAATGAGCAGTTCTTC. It yields the protein CASSFKTSGTLNEQFF.

This clone was counted a few times. The V call is TRBV13, the J call TRBJ2-1; maybe TRBD2 (5 bases). Trimming pared 0 bases from V and 8 bases from J, leaving 14 bases between. The CDR3 loop spans 15 amino acids. CDR1 is PRHDT and CDR2 is FYEKMQ in the germline V gene (reference sequence). CDR3 nucleotides: TGTGCCAGCAGCTTAGGCCCCGCCGGGGTGGATGAGCAGTTCTTC. Its translation: CASSLGPAGVDEQFF. Full variable domain (missing parts from reference TRBV13 and TRBJ2-1): AAGVIQSPRHLIKEKRETATLKCYPIPRHDTVYWYQQGPGQDPQFLISFYEKMQSDKGSIPDRFSAQQFSDYHSELNMSSLELGDSALYFCASSLGPAGVDEQFFGPGTRLTVL.

This clone was detected only a few times. The V and J genes are TRBV27 and TRBJ2-7; D might be TRBD2 (6 bases). Germline CDR1 is MNHEY and CDR2 is SMNVEV (reference sequence). V lost 5 bases and J lost 5, with 25 bases in between. The CDR3 sequence is 17 residues long. The CDR3 DNA is TGTGCCAGCAGTCGCCGGTTGGGGGGAGATGGGTTGAACGAGCAGTACTTC. Amino acid sequence: CASSRRLGGDGLNEQYF.

The rearrangement uses TRBV2 and TRBJ2-7; D is perhaps TRBD2 (6 bases). CDR3 size: 14 residues. The germline gives CDR1 SNHLY, CDR2 FYNNEI. Trimming removed 7 bases from V and 2 bases from J, with 15 bases in between. The CDR3, as DNA: TGTGCCAGCACCATGACTAGTACTGCCTACGAGCAGTACTTC. Amino acids: CASTMTSTAYEQYF.